The rows below give T cell receptor beta chains drawn from one sample of a study of T cell repertoires in cytomegalovirus infection. These receptors are not linked to any known antigen. TCRdb redid the calling of the reads with MiXCR, one entry per CDR3 protein. This repertoire shows around 710,000 distinct CDR3 sequences, around 29% found once; its top ten account for around 14%. Sequencing was performed on cultured CD8+ T cells from PBMCs, taken from culture after CMV antigen stimulation. The receptors derive from a human donor in good health (CMV status not recorded). Some clones in this sample may be carry-over from other donors' samples. CDR3s include the opening cysteine and the closing phenylalanine or tryptophan. Fields, in order: V gene, D gene, clone size, J gene, CDR3 DNA, CDR3 protein. A D gene is named only where the DNA matches it firmly. Clone sizes are given selectively: once, few, many, or a class where the clone is expanded.

TRBV12-3/TRBV12-4	-	-	TRBJ1-2	TGTGCCAGCAGTTTAGGGCCCGCGGGGTCGGATGGCTACACCTTC	CASSLGPAGSDGYTF
TRBV6-2/TRBV6-3	-	-	TRBJ2-1	TGTGCCAGCACCATAAGCCGTGAAGAGGGTTTCTACAATGAGCAGTTCTTC	CASTISREEGFYNEQFF
TRBV5-3	-	-	TRBJ1-2	TGTGCCAGCAGCGGTGGTCTGGGCGATGGCTACACCTTC	CASSGGLGDGYTF
TRBV7-9	-	few	TRBJ2-7	TGTGCCAGCAGCTTAGCTATGGACGAGCAGTACTTC	CASSLAMDEQYF
TRBV7-9	-	few	TRBJ2-3	TGTGCCAGCAGCTTAGTAACGGCTGGGGATACGCAGTATTTT	CASSLVTAGDTQYF
TRBV11-3	-	-	TRBJ2-1	TGTGCCAGCAGCTTAATCTGGGACAATGAGCAGTTCTTC	CASSLIWDNEQFF
TRBV6-5	-	-	TRBJ2-6	TGTGCCAGCAGTTACACAGTCCTGACCGGGGCCAACGTCCTGACTTTC	CASSYTVLTGANVLTF
TRBV6-2/TRBV6-3	TRBD2	-	TRBJ2-3	TGTGCCAGCAGTTACAAGCGGGGGGACACAGATACGCAGTATTTT	CASSYKRGDTDTQYF
TRBV4-3	TRBD1	-	TRBJ1-1	TGCGCCAGCAGCCAAGGAACAGGGGTGAAGTGGAACACTGAAGCTTTCTTT	CASSQGTGVKWNTEAFF
TRBV19	TRBD1	once	TRBJ2-7	TGTGCCAGTAGTAGCGAGACAGGGGTAAGCTACGAGCAGTACTTC	CASSSETGVSYEQYF
TRBV27	-	-	TRBJ2-1	TGTGCCAGCAGTTTAATAACCAGAGACAATGAGCAGTTCTTC	CASSLITRDNEQFF
TRBV7-9	-	few	TRBJ1-2	TGTGCCAGCAGCTTAGATTATCCTATGTATGGCTACACCTTC	CASSLDYPMYGYTF
TRBV6-5	TRBD1	-	TRBJ1-4	TGTGCCAGCAGCCCAGACAGGGGGCAGGAAAAACTGTTTTTT	CASSPDRGQEKLFF
TRBV5-1	-	few	TRBJ1-1	TGCGCCAGCAGCCCGCGGGAAGGGTTGAACACTGAAGCTTTCTTT	CASSPREGLNTEAFF
TRBV13	TRBD1	-	TRBJ2-1	TGTGCCAGCAGCTCACAGGGGGAAGAAAGCTCCTACAATGAGCAGTTCTTC	CASSSQGEESSYNEQFF
TRBV23-1	TRBD2	few	TRBJ2-3	TGCGCCAGCAGTCACTTCTCTCTAGCGGGCTGCACAGATACGCAGTATTTT	CASSHFSLAGCTDTQYF
TRBV5-4	-	many	TRBJ1-1	TGTGCCAGCAGCTTGGACAGACGGAACACTGAAGCTTTCTTT	CASSLDRRNTEAFF
TRBV7-9	-	-	TRBJ1-2	TGTGCCAGCAGCAGTCCCAGTTACAGGGAAAGGAGCTATGGCTACACCTTC	CASSSPSYRERSYGYTF
TRBV20-1	-	-	TRBJ1-2	TGCAGTGCTAGAGATAGTCCGGGGTCGGACTATGGCTACACCTTC	CSARDSPGSDYGYTF
TRBV7-6	TRBD1	-	TRBJ2-1	TGTGCCAGCAGCAAATCCAGGGGGTCTCACAATGAGCAGTTCTTC	CASSKSRGSHNEQFF
TRBV29-1	-	-	TRBJ1-2	TGCAGCGTTGAAGACCGTGAGGGGAAGAACTATGGCTACACCTTC	CSVEDREGKNYGYTF
TRBV7-4	-	-	TRBJ1-1	TGTGCCAGCAGCAAGTCACAGACAATTAACACTGAAGCTTTCTTT	CASSKSQTINTEAFF
TRBV27	-	-	TRBJ2-3	TGTGCCAGCAGTTTTTCGGCATTGGGGTTTAGCACAGATACGCAGTATTTT	CASSFSALGFSTDTQYF
TRBV19	-	-	TRBJ2-2	TGTGCCAGTAGTATAAAGGGCACCGGGGAGCTGTTTTTT	CASSIKGTGELFF
TRBV7-6	-	-	TRBJ1-2	TGTGCCAGCAGCCGGACAGCCCTCTATGGCCACACCTTC	CASSRTALYGHTF
TRBV6-1	TRBD2	-	TRBJ2-7	TGTGCCGTAATCTACGGGGGGGCTTACTACGAGCAGTACTTC	CAVIYGGAYYEQYF
TRBV7-6	TRBD1	-	TRBJ2-7	TGTGCCAGCAGCTTGGGGGCAGGGGGAAACGAGCAGTACTTC	CASSLGAGGNEQYF
TRBV6-1	-	few	TRBJ1-5	TGTGCCAGCAACGTCCAGGCGGTTAGCAATCAGCCCCAGCATTTT	CASNVQAVSNQPQHF
TRBV5-5	TRBD1	-	TRBJ1-5	TGTGCCAGCAGCTTGGCCGGGACAGGGAGCCCTAATCAGCCCCAGCATTTT	CASSLAGTGSPNQPQHF
TRBV7-2	-	many	TRBJ1-1	TGTGCCAGCAGCTTAGATTTGGGGCACACTGAAGCTTTCTTT	CASSLDLGHTEAFF
TRBV10-3	-	-	TRBJ1-2	TGTGCCATCAGAGACGGTATCTATGGCTACACCTTC	CAIRDGIYGYTF
TRBV2	-	-	TRBJ2-1	TGTGCCAGCAGGGAGTGGGGGGACAATGAGCAGTTCTTC	CASREWGDNEQFF
TRBV7-6	-	many	TRBJ2-2	TGTGCCAGCAGCTTATCAGGGTCCGGGGAGCTGTTTTTT	CASSLSGSGELFF
TRBV7-2	-	few	TRBJ1-1	TGTGCCAGCAGCGGAGGTGGGGTTGAAGCTTTCTTT	CASSGGGVEAFF
TRBV27	-	few	TRBJ2-1	TGTGCCAGCGTGAGGGGTCATGAGCAGTTCTTC	CASVRGHEQFF
TRBV7-9	TRBD1	-	TRBJ2-3	TGTGCCAGCAGCACATACAGGGGCGAGGGCACAGATACGCAGTATTTT	CASSTYRGEGTDTQYF
TRBV6-2/TRBV6-3	-	-	TRBJ2-2	TGTGCCAGCAGCCTGGCCGAGGGTAACACCGGGGAGCTGTTTTTT	CASSLAEGNTGELFF
TRBV7-8	TRBD1	many	TRBJ1-2	TGTGCCAGCAGCTTAGTCGGACAGGGGCTAAACTATGGCTACACCTTC	CASSLVGQGLNYGYTF
TRBV12-5	TRBD2	-	TRBJ2-5	TGTGCTAGTGCCGGGACTAGCGGGCAAGAGACCCAGTACTTC	CASAGTSGQETQYF
TRBV29-1	-	-	TRBJ2-1	TGCAGCGTTGTACCCACGGGCTCCAATGAGCAGTTCTTC	CSVVPTGSNEQFF
TRBV11-2	TRBD1	-	TRBJ2-5	TGTGCCAGCAGCACCCAGACAGGGCTCGGAGAGACCCAGTACTTC	CASSTQTGLGETQYF
TRBV20-1	TRBD1	few	TRBJ1-4	TGCAGTGCTCGGCCGAGACAGGGCGCAACTAATGAAAAACTGTTTTTT	CSARPRQGATNEKLFF
TRBV5-1	TRBD1	-	TRBJ2-3	TGCGCCAGCAGCACCACGGGACAGGGAGGCACAGATACGCAGTATTTT	CASSTTGQGGTDTQYF
TRBV7-9	-	few	TRBJ1-2	TGTGCCAGCAGCCCTCCGGGACACTCTAACTATGGCTACACCTTC	CASSPPGHSNYGYTF
TRBV7-9	-	few	TRBJ2-2	TGTGCCAGCACCGAGGCGGCAGTCACCGGGGAGCTGTTTTTT	CASTEAAVTGELFF
TRBV7-8	-	-	TRBJ1-2	TGTGCCAGCAGCTTAGCGAGGACCCCAAACTATGGCTACACCTTC	CASSLARTPNYGYTF
TRBV7-6	TRBD1	-	TRBJ2-1	TGTACCAGCAGCCTAAGGGACAGGGGTGTGAATGAGCAGTTCTTC	CTSSLRDRGVNEQFF
TRBV7-6	TRBD2	many	TRBJ2-1	TGTGCCAGCAGCTATGTCAGGACTAGCTCCTACAATGAGCAGTTCTTC	CASSYVRTSSYNEQFF
TRBV7-8	TRBD1	many	TRBJ2-1	TGTGCCAGCAGCTTACCGGGACAGGGGGCCTATGAGCAGTTCTTC	CASSLPGQGAYEQFF
TRBV11-2	-	few	TRBJ2-1	TGTGCCAGCAGCTCCGACCCGTTTATGGATGAGCAGTTCTTC	CASSSDPFMDEQFF
TRBV28	TRBD1	-	TRBJ2-1	TGTGCCAGCAGATCACCGGGACAGGGGACCCTTACCTACAATGAGCAGTTCTTC	CASRSPGQGTLTYNEQFF
TRBV27	TRBD2	many	TRBJ2-1	TGTGCCAGCAGTTTTAGCGGGGGGGCGAGGAATGAGCAGTTCTTC	CASSFSGGARNEQFF